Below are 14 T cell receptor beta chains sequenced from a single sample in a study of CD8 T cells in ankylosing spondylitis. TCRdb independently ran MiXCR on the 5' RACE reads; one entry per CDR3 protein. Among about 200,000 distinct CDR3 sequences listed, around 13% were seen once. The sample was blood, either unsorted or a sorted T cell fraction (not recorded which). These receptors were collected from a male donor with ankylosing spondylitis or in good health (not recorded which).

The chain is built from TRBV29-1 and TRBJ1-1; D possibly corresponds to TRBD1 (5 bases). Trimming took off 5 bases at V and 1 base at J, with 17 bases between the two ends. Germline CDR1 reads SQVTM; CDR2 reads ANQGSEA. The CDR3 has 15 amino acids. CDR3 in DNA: TGCAGCGTTTCCCCCCTAGGGAGGGGGAACACTGAAGCTTTCTTT. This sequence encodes CSVSPLGRGNTEAFF.

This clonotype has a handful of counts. The CDR3 reads CASSLDVGSSYNEQFF. CDR3 nucleotides: TGTGCCAGCAGCTTAGACGTAGGAAGCTCCTACAATGAGCAGTTCTTC. This sequence joins TRBV7-9 and TRBJ2-1; D is uncertain. Trimming removed 1 base at V and 0 bases at J, with 10 bases between. The germline CDR1 and CDR2 sequences are SEHNR and FQNEAQ (reference sequence). The CDR3 loop spans 16 amino acids. The whole variable domain, remainder taken from reference TRBV7-9 and TRBJ2-1, is DTGVSQNPRHKITKRGQNVTFRCDPISEHNRLYWYRQTLGQGPEFLTYFQNEAQLEKSRLLSDRFSAERPKGSFSTLEIQRTEQGDSAMYLCASSLDVGSSYNEQFFGPGTRLTVL.

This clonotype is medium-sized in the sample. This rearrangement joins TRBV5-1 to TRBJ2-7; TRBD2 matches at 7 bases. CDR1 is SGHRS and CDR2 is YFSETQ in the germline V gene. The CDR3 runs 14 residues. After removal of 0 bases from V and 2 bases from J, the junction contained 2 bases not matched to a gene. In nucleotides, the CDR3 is TGCGCCAGCAGCTTGGGGGAGGGCCCCTACGAGCAGTACTTC. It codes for CASSLGEGPYEQYF.

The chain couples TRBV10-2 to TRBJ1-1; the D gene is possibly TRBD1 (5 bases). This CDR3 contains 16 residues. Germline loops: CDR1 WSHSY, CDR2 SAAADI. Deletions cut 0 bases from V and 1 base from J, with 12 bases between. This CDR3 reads CASSESTRGPNTEAFF. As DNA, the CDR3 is TGCGCCAGCAGTGAGTCTACTAGGGGCCCGAACACTGAAGCTTTCTTT.

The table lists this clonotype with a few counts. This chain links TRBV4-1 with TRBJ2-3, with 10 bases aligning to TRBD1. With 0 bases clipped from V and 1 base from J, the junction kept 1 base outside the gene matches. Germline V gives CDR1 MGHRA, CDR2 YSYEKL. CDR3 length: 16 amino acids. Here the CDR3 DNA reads TGCGCCAGCAGCCAAGAAGGGACAGGGGGCACAGATACGCAGTATTTT. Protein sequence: CASSQEGTGGTDTQYF.

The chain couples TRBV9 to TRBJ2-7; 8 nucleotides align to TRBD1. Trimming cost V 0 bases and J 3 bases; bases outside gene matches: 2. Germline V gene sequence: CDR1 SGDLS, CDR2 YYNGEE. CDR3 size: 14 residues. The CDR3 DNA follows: TGTGCCAGCAGCGTAGGACAGGGGAACTACGAGCAGTACTTC. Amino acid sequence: CASSVGQGNYEQYF.

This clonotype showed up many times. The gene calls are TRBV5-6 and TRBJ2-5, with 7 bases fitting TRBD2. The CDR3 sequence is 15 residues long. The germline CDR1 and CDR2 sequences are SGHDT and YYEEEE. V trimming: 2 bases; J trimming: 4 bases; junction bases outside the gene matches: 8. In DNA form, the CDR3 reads TGTGCCAGCAGCTTCCCGGGACTACAGCTAGAGACCCAGTACTTC. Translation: CASSFPGLQLETQYF.

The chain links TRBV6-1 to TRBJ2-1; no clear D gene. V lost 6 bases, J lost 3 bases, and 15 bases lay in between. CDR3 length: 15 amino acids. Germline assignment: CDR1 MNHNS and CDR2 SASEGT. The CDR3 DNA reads TGTGCCAGCAGAATAAAGGTCGACAACTACAATGAGCAGTTCTTC. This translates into CASRIKVDNYNEQFF.

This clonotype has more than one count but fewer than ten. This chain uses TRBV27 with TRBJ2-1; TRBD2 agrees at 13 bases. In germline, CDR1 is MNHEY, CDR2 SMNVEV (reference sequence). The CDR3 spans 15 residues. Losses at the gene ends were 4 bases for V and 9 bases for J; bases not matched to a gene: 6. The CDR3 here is CASSWTSGGMGEQFF. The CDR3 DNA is TGTGCCAGCAGTTGGACTAGCGGGGGCATGGGTGAGCAGTTCTTC.

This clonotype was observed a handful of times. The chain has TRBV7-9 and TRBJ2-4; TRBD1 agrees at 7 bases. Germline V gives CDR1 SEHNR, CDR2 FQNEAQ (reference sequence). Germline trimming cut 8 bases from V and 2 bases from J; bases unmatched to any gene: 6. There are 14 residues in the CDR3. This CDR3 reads CASQSGGTKNIQYF. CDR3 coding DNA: TGTGCCAGCCAATCAGGGGGAACCAAAAACATTCAGTACTTC.

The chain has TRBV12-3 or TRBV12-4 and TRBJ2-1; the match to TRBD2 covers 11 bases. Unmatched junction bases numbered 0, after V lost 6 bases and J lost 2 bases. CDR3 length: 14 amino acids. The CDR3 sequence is CASRTSGAYNEQFF. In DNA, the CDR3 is TGTGCCAGCAGGACTAGCGGGGCCTACAATGAGCAGTTCTTC.

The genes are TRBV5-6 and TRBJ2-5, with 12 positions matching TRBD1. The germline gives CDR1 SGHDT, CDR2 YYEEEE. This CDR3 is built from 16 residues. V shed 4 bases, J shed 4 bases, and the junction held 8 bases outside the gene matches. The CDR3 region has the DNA TGTGCCAGCAGCCCCGTGGGACAGGGGGCGGGAGAGACCCAGTACTTC. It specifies CASSPVGQGAGETQYF.

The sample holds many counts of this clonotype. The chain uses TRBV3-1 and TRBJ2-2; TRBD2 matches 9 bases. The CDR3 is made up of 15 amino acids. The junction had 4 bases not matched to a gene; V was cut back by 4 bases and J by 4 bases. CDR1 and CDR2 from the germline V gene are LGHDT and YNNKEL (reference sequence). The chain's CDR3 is CASSRRGGPTGELFF. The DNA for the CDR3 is TGTGCCAGCAGCCGGCGGGGGGGGCCCACCGGGGAGCTGTTTTTT.

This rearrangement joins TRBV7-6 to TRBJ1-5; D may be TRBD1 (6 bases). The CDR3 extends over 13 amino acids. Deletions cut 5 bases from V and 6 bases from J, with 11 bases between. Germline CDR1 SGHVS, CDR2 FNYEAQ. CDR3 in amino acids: CASSVQGGQPQHF. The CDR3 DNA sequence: TGTGCCAGCAGCGTCCAAGGGGGTCAGCCCCAGCATTTT.